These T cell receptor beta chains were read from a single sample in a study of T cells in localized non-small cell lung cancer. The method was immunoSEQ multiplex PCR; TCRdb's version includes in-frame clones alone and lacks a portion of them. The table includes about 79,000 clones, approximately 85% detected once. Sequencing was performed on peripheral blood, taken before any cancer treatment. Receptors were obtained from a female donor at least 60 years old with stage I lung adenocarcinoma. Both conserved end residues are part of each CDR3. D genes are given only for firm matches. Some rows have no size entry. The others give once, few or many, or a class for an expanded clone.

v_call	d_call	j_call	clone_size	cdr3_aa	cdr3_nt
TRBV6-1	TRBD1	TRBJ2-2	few	CASSRDSNTGELFF	TGTGCCAGCAGTCGGGACAGTAACACCGGGGAGCTGTTTTTT
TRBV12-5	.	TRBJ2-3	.	CASGLPFGGSTDTQYF	TGTGCTAGTGGTTTACCTTTCGGAGGATCCACAGATACGCAGTATTTT
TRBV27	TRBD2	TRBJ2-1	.	CASSSLTSGGVSYNEQFF	TGTGCCAGCAGTTCCCTGACTAGCGGGGGTGTCTCCTACAATGAGCAGTTCTTC
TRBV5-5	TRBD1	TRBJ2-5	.	CASSWGQGFQETQYF	TGTGCCAGCAGCTGGGGACAGGGCTTCCAAGAGACCCAGTACTTC
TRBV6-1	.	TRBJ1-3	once	CASSRTGVSGNTIYF	TGTGCCAGCAGTCGGACGGGTGTCTCTGGAAACACCATATATTTT
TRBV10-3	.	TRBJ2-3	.	CAISEGADTQYF	TGTGCCATCAGTGAAGGCGCAGATACGCAGTATTTT
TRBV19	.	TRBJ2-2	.	CASMTGLNTGELFF	TGTGCCAGTATGACAGGACTTAACACCGGGGAGCTGTTTTTT
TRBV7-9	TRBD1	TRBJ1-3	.	CASSGGQGSGNTIYF	TGTGCCAGCAGCGGGGGACAGGGATCTGGAAACACCATATATTTT
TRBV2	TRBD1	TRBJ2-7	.	CASRLRTGEGYEQYF	TGTGCCAGCAGACTAAGGACAGGGGAAGGGTACGAGCAGTACTTC
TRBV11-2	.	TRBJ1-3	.	CASSPVPSGNTIYF	TGTGCCAGCAGCCCGGTCCCGTCTGGAAACACCATATATTTT
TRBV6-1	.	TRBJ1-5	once	CASSDFPGGGRNQPQHF	TGTGCCAGCAGTGATTTTCCTGGGGGGGGTCGCAATCAGCCCCAGCATTTT
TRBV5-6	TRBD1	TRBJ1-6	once	CASSLASGQGSPLHF	TGTGCCAGCAGCTTGGCTTCGGGACAGGGCTCACCCCTCCACTTT
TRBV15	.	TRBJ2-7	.	CATSTQEEDSYEQYF	TGTGCCACCAGCACACAAGAAGAAGATTCCTACGAGCAGTACTTC
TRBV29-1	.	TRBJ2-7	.	CSAAEDHYEQYF	TGCAGCGCGGCGGAGGACCACTACGAGCAGTACTTC
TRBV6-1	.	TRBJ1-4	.	CASSEGTNEKLFF	TGTGCCAGCAGTGAAGGCACAAATGAAAAACTGTTTTTT
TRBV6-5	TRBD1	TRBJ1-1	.	CASSRSGGRNEAFF	TGTGCCAGCAGCCGTTCAGGGGGCAGGAATGAAGCTTTCTTT
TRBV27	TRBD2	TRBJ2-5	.	CASSSGLAGGETQYF	TGTGCCAGCAGTTCGGGACTAGCGGGAGGTGAGACCCAGTACTTC
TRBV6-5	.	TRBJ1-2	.	CASSYSAGMTYGYTF	TGTGCCAGCAGTTACTCCGCAGGGATGACCTATGGCTACACCTTC
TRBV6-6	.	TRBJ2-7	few	CASSYSALEQYF	TGTGCCAGCAGTTACTCGGCCCTCGAGCAGTACTTC
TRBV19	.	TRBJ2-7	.	CASSSSTGTEQYF	TGTGCCAGTAGTTCATCTACGGGGACCGAGCAGTACTTC
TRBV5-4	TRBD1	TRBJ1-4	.	CASRPDRGQVSFEKLFF	TGTGCCAGCAGACCCGACAGGGGGCAGGTATCTTTTGAAAAACTGTTTTTT
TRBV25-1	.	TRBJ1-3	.	CASSPGLLSSGNTIYF	TGTGCCAGCAGTCCCGGACTTCTCAGCTCTGGAAACACCATATATTTT
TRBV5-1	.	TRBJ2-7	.	CASSPDGFSYEQYF	TGCGCCAGCAGCCCGGACGGTTTTTCCTACGAGCAGTACTTC
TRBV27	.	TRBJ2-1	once	CASSTPTRDSLNEQFF	TGTGCCAGCAGTACACCTACCCGGGACTCCCTGAATGAGCAGTTCTTC
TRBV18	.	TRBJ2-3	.	CASSPRITDTQYF	TGTGCCAGCTCACCACGAATCACAGATACGCAGTATTTT
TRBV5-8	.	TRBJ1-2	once	CASSLAERARGTSGYTF	TGTGCCAGCAGCTTGGCGGAAAGGGCCCGGGGCACTTCTGGCTACACCTTC
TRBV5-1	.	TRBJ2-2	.	CATTAVGLDGELFF	TGCGCCACGACTGCTGTCGGGTTGGACGGGGAGCTGTTTTTT
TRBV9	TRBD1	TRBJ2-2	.	CASSSGQVNTGELFF	TGTGCCAGCAGCTCGGGACAGGTTAACACCGGGGAGCTGTTTTTT
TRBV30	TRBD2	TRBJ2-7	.	CAWSVPGLGVYEQYF	TGTGCCTGGAGTGTACCCGGACTAGGTGTCTACGAGCAGTACTTC
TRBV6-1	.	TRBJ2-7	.	CASRATRTNEQYF	TGTGCCAGCAGAGCGACCCGAACAAATGAGCAGTACTTC
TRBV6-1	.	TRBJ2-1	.	CASSSYQGLNEQFF	TGTGCCAGCAGTTCTTATCAGGGGCTGAATGAGCAGTTCTTC
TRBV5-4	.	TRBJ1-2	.	CASSPTETYGYTF	TGTGCCAGCAGCCCAACAGAAACCTATGGCTACACCTTC
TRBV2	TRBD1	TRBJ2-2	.	CASTRGGQGYTGELFF	TGTGCCAGCACCCGAGGGGGACAGGGGTACACCGGGGAGCTGTTTTTT
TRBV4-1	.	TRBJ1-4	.	CASRRSKAAATNEKLFF	TGCGCCAGCAGGCGATCCAAGGCAGCCGCAACTAATGAAAAACTGTTTTTT
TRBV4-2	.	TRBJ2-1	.	CASSQVQGPYNEQFF	TGTGCCAGCAGCCAAGTACAGGGACCATACAATGAGCAGTTCTTC
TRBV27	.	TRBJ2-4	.	CASRFPQKNIQYF	TGTGCCAGCAGGTTCCCCCAGAAAAACATTCAGTACTTC
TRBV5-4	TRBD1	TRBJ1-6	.	CASSPSGQGSYNSPLHF	TGTGCCAGCAGCCCATCGGGACAGGGTTCCTATAATTCACCCCTCCACTTT
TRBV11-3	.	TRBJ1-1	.	CASSLVQGGTEAFF	TGTGCCAGCAGCTTAGTTCAGGGTGGCACTGAAGCTTTCTTT
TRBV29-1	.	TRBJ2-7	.	CSVRGVAGGGEQYF	TGCAGCGTCAGGGGGGTGGCGGGAGGCGGCGAGCAGTACTTC
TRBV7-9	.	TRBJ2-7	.	CASSPPGAGAPEQYF	TGTGCCAGCAGCCCACCAGGGGCGGGGGCACCCGAGCAGTACTTC
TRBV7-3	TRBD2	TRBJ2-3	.	CASSFGLAALSTDTQYF	TGTGCCAGCAGCTTCGGACTAGCGGCCCTTAGCACAGATACGCAGTATTTT
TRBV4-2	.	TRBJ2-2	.	CASSLLRTETGELFF	TGTGCCAGCAGCCTACTCAGGACCGAGACCGGGGAGCTGTTTTTT
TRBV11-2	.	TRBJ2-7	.	CASSLDIGQIFEQYF	TGTGCCAGCAGCTTAGATATTGGACAGATTTTCGAGCAGTACTTC
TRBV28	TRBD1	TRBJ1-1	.	CASYYTGQGIEAFF	TGTGCCAGCTATTACACAGGACAGGGCATTGAAGCTTTCTTT
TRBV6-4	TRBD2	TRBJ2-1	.	CALRVAGENRQFF	TGTGCCCTTAGGGTAGCGGGAGAAAATCGGCAGTTCTTC
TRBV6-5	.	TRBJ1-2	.	CASSYRGGRYGYTF	TGTGCCAGCAGTTACAGGGGAGGGAGGTATGGCTACACCTTC
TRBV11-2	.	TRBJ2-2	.	CASSPRPNTGELFF	TGTGCCAGCAGCCCCCGGCCGAACACCGGGGAGCTGTTTTTT